The 20 T cell receptor beta chains below all came from one sample that was sequenced in a study of T cells after posttransplantation cyclophosphamide. This table comes from immunoSEQ multiplex PCR, and its TCRdb copy is limited to in-frame clones, with some not included. Sampling found over 7,500 clones, none seen once. Busulfan-fludarabine conditioning, marrow transplant, and cyclophosphamide on days +3 and +4 were administered. Material: PBMCs, obtained after an allogeneic stem cell transplant with post-transplant cyclophosphamide. These TCRs come from a young adult male patient who received an allogeneic stem cell transplant from an unrelated donor, was CMV-positive, and had acute and chronic GVHD. Some of the T cells might come from the graft donor.

At least ten counts were recorded for this clone. V gene TRBV5-8 combines with J gene TRBJ2-7, with D maybe TRBD1 (5 bases). Deletions cut 5 bases from V and 2 bases from J, with 17 bases between. The CDR3 sequence is 15 residues long. The germline V gene has CDR1 SGHTS and CDR2 YDEGEE. The CDR3 region has the DNA TGTGCCAGCAGTCCCGGATCTGGGGCTACCTACGAGCAGTACTTC. Its translation is CASSPGSGATYEQYF. The variable domain in full, completed from reference TRBV5-8 and TRBJ2-7, reads EAGVTQSPTHLIKTRGQQATLRCSPISGHTSVYWYQQALGLGLQFLLWYDEGEERNRGNFPPRFSGRQFPNYSSELNVNALELEDSALYLCASSPGSGATYEQYFGPGTRLTVT.

This clone was observed at least ten times. Here the CDR3 reads CASRRTGSYTF. The CDR3 DNA follows: TGTGCCAGCAGAAGGACAGGCTCTTACACCTTC. The gene calls are TRBV6-2 or TRBV6-3 and TRBJ1-2, with 7 positions matching TRBD1. CDR1 is MNHEY, CDR2 SVGEGT, per germline. The CDR3 has 11 amino acids. The junction had 6 bases not matched to a gene; V was cut back by 6 bases and J by 11 bases.

In this sample, this clone turned up a few times. At one boundary the junction diverges from the germline segment, which might be a read error. The chain joins TRBV9 to TRBJ1-2, with D tentatively TRBD1 (5 bases). The germline CDR1 and CDR2 sequences are SGDLS and YYNGEE. The CDR3 length is 12 residues. CDR3 loop: CASSAIGGSTNF. The CDR3 bases are TGTGCCAGCAGCGCCATCGGGGGGTCAACGAACTTC.

This clone has a count of ten or more. The chain carries TRBV24-1 and TRBJ2-1; TRBD1 matches 10 bases. The CDR3 is 17 amino acids. Germline lookup yields CDR1 KGHDR and CDR2 SFDVKD. The ends lost 0 bases at V and 3 bases at J; junction bases unmatched: 4. The CDR3 DNA follows: TGTGCCACCAGTGATTTGTATGGGGACAGGGGCTACAATGAGCAGTTCTTC. Translated, it gives CATSDLYGDRGYNEQFF.

In this sample, this clone turned up many times. The V and J genes are TRBV11-3 and TRBJ2-3; D is unresolved. Deletions cut 5 bases from V and 0 bases from J, with 15 bases between. The CDR3 consists of 16 residues. The germline CDR1 and CDR2 sequences are SGHNT and YENEEA. CDR3 sequence (DNA): TGTGCCAGCAGCGCCCAACAGTCAACTAGCACAGATACGCAGTATTTT. Encoded protein: CASSAQQSTSTDTQYF.

This clone was found a few times. This chain uses TRBV24-1 with TRBJ2-1, with D tentatively TRBD2 (5 bases). Trimming left V 10 bases short and J 0 bases short, with 9 bases between. Germline V lookup: CDR1 KGHDR, CDR2 SFDVKD. CDR3 length: 13 amino acids. The CDR3 region is CATRGFSYNEQFF. In DNA form, the CDR3 reads TGTGCCACACGGGGTTTCTCCTACAATGAGCAGTTCTTC.

This clone was recorded many times. The CDR3 is CASSYGQGTTEAFF. The DNA for the CDR3 is TGTGCCAGCAGCTATGGACAGGGGACCACTGAAGCTTTCTTT. The chain employs TRBV7-9 and TRBJ1-1; 9 nucleotides agree with TRBD1. Germline-derived CDR1 and CDR2 are SEHNR and FQNEAQ (reference sequence). The CDR3 covers 14 residues. V was pared by 4 bases and J by 4 bases, with 4 bases of the junction left unmatched.

This clone was seen repeatedly, ten times or more. V usage is TRBV7-9 and J usage is TRBJ1-4; 11 bases are a match to TRBD1. Germline V gene sequence: CDR1 SEHNR, CDR2 FQNEAQ (reference sequence). V shed 3 bases, J shed 8 bases, and the junction held 8 bases outside the gene matches. This CDR3 region has 16 residues. CDR3 sequence reads: CASSFARTGGSEKLFF. As DNA, the CDR3 is TGTGCCAGCAGCTTCGCCCGGACAGGGGGCTCGGAAAAACTGTTTTTT.

This clone was seen repeatedly, ten times or more. This sequence joins TRBV7-9 and TRBJ1-4; TRBD1 might be the D (6 bases). Trimming took off 1 base at V and 5 bases at J, with 11 bases between the two ends. The CDR3 loop spans 15 amino acids. Germline values: CDR1 SEHNR, CDR2 FQNEAQ (reference sequence). The CDR3 region is CASSLGTGMNEKLFF. The CDR3 DNA sequence: TGTGCCAGCAGCTTAGGTACAGGGATGAATGAAAAACTGTTTTTT.

There are many counts of this clone. This chain connects TRBV18 to TRBJ1-1; D unresolved. V shed 3 bases and J shed 11 bases, with 16 bases lying between them. Germline V lookup: CDR1 KGHSH, CDR2 LQKENI. The CDR3 is 13 residues long. The CDR3 DNA is TGTGCCAGCTCACCCGCGGGCCGACGAGGGGCTTTCTTT. As protein: CASSPAGRRGAFF.

The rearrangement joins TRBV5-6 to TRBJ2-1; 8 nucleotides line up with TRBD2. Germline V gene lookup returns CDR1 SGHDT and CDR2 YYEEEE. There are 16 residues in the CDR3. Unmatched junction bases numbered 12, after V lost 0 bases and J lost 10 bases. DNA for the CDR3: TGTGCCAGCAGCTTGGCGACGGGACTAGGTGCCAGCGAGCAGTTCTTC. This gives the protein CASSLATGLGASEQFF.

Many counts were recorded for this clone. For the CDR3, the DNA is TGCGCCAGCAGCCTCAACAGGGATTCTGGAAACACCATATATTTT. Its protein product is CASSLNRDSGNTIYF. This chain joins TRBV5-1 and TRBJ1-3; the D gene is possibly TRBD1 (6 bases). Germline CDR1 reads SGHRS; CDR2 reads YFSETQ. The CDR3 is made up of 15 amino acids. Deletions cut 4 bases from V and 1 base from J, with 12 bases between.

This clone occurred many times. The rearrangement links TRBV4-3 to TRBJ1-3, with D possibly TRBD1 on 5 matching bases. This CDR3 has 15 amino acids. Germline V CDR1 and CDR2: LGHNA, YSLEER. V lost 0 bases, J lost 3 bases, and 9 bases lay in between. The CDR3 sequence: CASSQDGGNGNTIYF. CDR3 nucleotides: TGCGCCAGCAGCCAAGATGGGGGGAATGGAAACACCATATATTTT.

At least ten counts were recorded for this clone. The chain carries TRBV27 and TRBJ1-2, with TRBD1 identical over 7 bases. The germline gives CDR1 MNHEY, CDR2 SMNVEV (reference sequence). This CDR3 region has 13 residues. After removal of 4 bases from V and 9 bases from J, the junction contained 8 bases not matched to a gene. The CDR3 region has the DNA TGTGCCAGCAGTTCCACAGGGGCCGTCCGCTACACCTTC. Amino acids: CASSSTGAVRYTF.

This clone was seen many times. The chain links TRBV11-2 to TRBJ2-2; 9 nucleotides agree with TRBD2. Germline V gene data show CDR1 as SGHAT and CDR2 as FQNNGV. The CDR3 runs 17 residues. After removal of 1 base from V and 7 bases from J, the junction contained 10 bases not matched to a gene. The chain's CDR3 is CASSLVWGSGSGGELFF. CDR3 nucleotide sequence: TGTGCCAGCAGCTTAGTTTGGGGTAGCGGGAGTGGCGGGGAGCTGTTTTTT.

This clone was counted ten times or more. V is TRBV2 and J is TRBJ2-5; 8 nucleotides line up with TRBD1. V was clipped by 10 bases and J by 4 bases; unmatched bases: 8. This CDR3 region has 13 residues. Germline-derived CDR1 and CDR2 are SNHLY and FYNNEI. Here the CDR3 DNA reads TGTGCCATCCAGGGGGCAGGGGTAGAGACCCAGTACTTC. Residues: CAIQGAGVETQYF.

This clone rates as medium-sized (0.01 to 0.1%). The gene calls are TRBV7-6 and TRBJ1-1, with 7 bases aligning to TRBD1. This CDR3 spans 15 amino acids. Germline CDR1 reads SGHVS; CDR2 reads FNYEAQ. The trim removed 5 bases at V and 4 bases at J, leaving 10 bases unmatched. CDR3: CASSQQIRDSTEAFF. The CDR3 DNA sequence: TGTGCCAGCAGCCAACAAATTCGGGACAGCACTGAAGCTTTCTTT.

This clone has at least ten counts. The chain combines TRBV23-1 with TRBJ2-4; TRBD1 is a possible D gene (7 bases). TRBV23-1 falls under the ORF class, with uncertain function. The CDR3 runs to 18 residues. Trimming left V 0 bases short and J 0 bases short, with 15 bases between. This chain's CDR3 is CASSQSWQGGLAKNIQYF. The DNA for the CDR3 is TGCGCCAGCAGTCAATCTTGGCAGGGGGGATTAGCCAAAAACATTCAGTACTTC.

The chain links TRBV7-3 to TRBJ2-3, with 11 bases that match TRBD2. Germline-derived CDR1 and CDR2 are SGHTA and FQGTGA. Unmatched junction bases numbered 9, after V lost 5 bases and J lost 5 bases. The CDR3 is made up of 16 amino acids. CDR3: CASSPLAGGPQDTQYF. CDR3 nucleotides: TGTGCCAGCAGCCCCTTAGCGGGAGGGCCGCAAGATACGCAGTATTTT.

This clone was recorded at least ten times. V and J are TRBV28 and TRBJ1-1; 11 positions agree with TRBD1. CDR1 MDHEN and CDR2 SYDVKM come from the germline V gene. V dropped 10 bases and J dropped 3; count of bases not matched to a gene: 10. The CDR3 totals 15 residues. CDR3 protein: CATGGQGDRYTEAFF. CDR3 DNA sequence: TGTGCCACGGGGGGACAGGGGGACCGCTACACTGAAGCTTTCTTT.